This TCR beta chain was documented in a study of blood T cells in healthy people across ages. Donation came from healthy Caucasian individuals in Russia who were aged roughly 6 to 95. General study results and limits: Since the PBMCs were unsorted, naive and antigen-experienced cells could not be conclusively compared. Naive T cell percentage by flow cytometry tracked strongly with beta diversity.

This clonotype was observed a few times. Its antigen is unknown. This CDR3 has 13 amino acids. The V gene's germline CDR1 is SGHAT and CDR2 FQNNGV. V was pared by 5 bases and J by 2 bases, with 9 bases between. Alongside a J-beta primer mix, a sample-barcoded 5' primer served in a second PCR lasting roughly 6 to 11 cycles. TCRdb redid the calling of the 5' RACE reads with MiXCR, one entry per CDR3 protein. The sample consists of approximately 580,000 distinct CDR3 sequences, 24% of them appearing once. These data also featured in a second study, about T cells of mothers and their children. That work contributes: M1S, a second-PCR primer, added sample barcodes and 2-4 random nucleotides.

The TCR comes from a boy younger than 18 in good health. The specimen sequenced was blood. The chain employs TRBV11-2 and TRBJ1-2, with TRBD1 as a possible D gene (5 bases). CDR3 loop: CASSPRQNYGYTF. The CDR3 DNA reads as TGTGCCAGCAGCCCCAGACAGAACTATGGCTACACCTTC.